A single sample is the source of the 21 T cell receptor beta chains below, sequenced in a study of metastatic and nonmetastatic thyroid tumors. With MiXCR, TCRdb reprocessed the PCR reads. The sample lists 60,000 to 75,000 clones, just over 4% seen once, with under 25% in the top ten. No treatment had been given to any patient before thyroid surgery. Sequencing input: blood. These receptors were obtained from a female donor with papillary thyroid cancer or a benign thyroid nodule (not recorded which). Some clones in this sample may be carry-over from other donors' samples.

This clone was detected ten times or more. This chain links TRBV20-1 with TRBJ1-2, with D tentatively TRBD1 (5 bases). V was shortened by 4 bases and J by 6 bases, with 12 bases between the two germline ends. Germline CDR1 and CDR2: DFQATT and SNEGSKA (reference sequence). The CDR3 has 12 residues. The CDR3 is CSATRGAHGYTF. Written as DNA, the CDR3 is TGCAGTGCTACCCGGGGCGCCCATGGCTACACCTTC.

This clone was detected ten times or more. Within the sample, other DNA sequences also encode this same CDR3. The V and J genes are TRBV7-9 and TRBJ2-1, with TRBD2 as a possible D gene (5 bases). The V gene's germline CDR1 is SEHNR and CDR2 FQNEAQ (reference sequence). This CDR3 has 13 amino acids. The V end lost 5 bases, the J end lost 7 bases, and 12 bases lay between the germline ends. The CDR3 DNA is TGTGCCAGCAGCCCTGACACGGGGAATGAGCAGTTCTTC. It encodes CASSPDTGNEQFF. The complete variable domain, with remaining parts taken from reference TRBV7-9 and TRBJ2-1, reads DTGVSQNPRHKITKRGQNVTFRCDPISEHNRLYWYRQTLGQGPEFLTYFQNEAQLEKSRLLSDRFSAERPKGSFSTLEIQRTEQGDSAMYLCASSPDTGNEQFFGPGTRLTVL.

This clone was seen ten or more times. This CDR3 is also generated by other DNA sequences in the sample. CDR3 protein: CASSPYVAGTSTDTQYF. CDR3 sequence (DNA): TGTGCCAGCAGCCCCTACGTCGCAGGGACTAGCACAGATACGCAGTATTTT. The rearrangement links TRBV3-1 to TRBJ2-3; D perhaps matches TRBD2 (6 bases). Germline CDR1 is LGHDT and CDR2 is YNNKEL (reference sequence). Trimming left V 4 bases short and J 0 bases short, with 17 bases between. The CDR3 length is 17 residues.

This clone was detected ten times or more. This chain joins TRBV12-5 and TRBJ2-1; D remains ambiguous. The ends were cut back, 8 bases at V and 7 bases at J, with 12 bases in the middle. Per germline, CDR1 LGHNT and CDR2 FRNRAP. CDR3 length equals 12 residues. The CDR3 loop is CASKADENEQFF. The DNA of the CDR3 is TGTGCTAGTAAGGCAGATGAGAATGAGCAGTTCTTC.

This clone was picked up many times. V gene TRBV2 combines with J gene TRBJ2-1; TRBD2 matches at 9 bases. V shed 7 bases, J shed 5 bases, and the junction held 12 bases outside the gene matches. The length of the CDR3 is 16 residues. Germline V gene data show CDR1 as SNHLY and CDR2 as FYNNEI. The CDR3 DNA reads as TGTGCCAGCAAGGGCCTGGCGGGAGGGAAGAACAATGAGCAGTTCTTC. Protein: CASKGLAGGKNNEQFF.

This clone was counted ten times or more. The V and J genes are TRBV30 and TRBJ2-7; 9 nucleotides match TRBD2. The junction had 9 bases not matched to a gene; V was cut back by 0 bases and J by 3 bases. The CDR3 is made up of 16 amino acids. Looked up from germline, CDR1 is GTSNPN and CDR2 is SVGIG (reference sequence). In DNA form, the CDR3 reads TGTGCCTGGAGTGTACCCGGACTAGCGCTCAACTACGAGCAGTACTTC. It is translated as CAWSVPGLALNYEQYF.

This clone occurred a few times. For the CDR3, the DNA is TGTGCCAGCTCGCCCCTCCCGGGGACAGGAATCGTGAACACTGAAGCTTTCTTT. As protein: CASSPLPGTGIVNTEAFF. The genes are TRBV18 and TRBJ1-1; 8 nucleotides align to TRBD1. The germline gives CDR1 KGHSH, CDR2 LQKENI. The CDR3 is 18 amino acids. Germline trimming cut 6 bases from V and 0 bases from J; bases unmatched to any gene: 15.

This clone occurred a few times. Given a much more abundant clone one base away, this may be a read error. The CDR3 region is CATSDPILKGEETQYF. CDR3 nucleotides: TGTGCCACCAGTGACCCGATCCTAAAAGGGGAGGAGACCCAGTACTTC. The chain is built from TRBV24-1 and TRBJ2-5; the D gene could be TRBD1 or TRBD2 (5 bases each). V dropped 4 bases and J dropped 5 bases, with 19 bases sitting between them. Per the germline V gene, CDR1 is KGHDR and CDR2 is SFDVKD. The CDR3 length is 16 residues.

The rearrangement joins TRBV12-3 or TRBV12-4 to TRBJ2-3, with 8 nucleotides matching TRBD2. The J segment lost 12 bases and the V segment lost 3 bases, leaving 8 bases of the junction unmatched. CDR3 size: 13 residues. The CDR3 loop is CASSFGRGGTQYF. CDR3 nucleotides: TGTGCCAGCAGTTTCGGTCGGGGGGGAACACAGTATTTT.

This clone has at least ten counts. The chain has TRBV6-1 and TRBJ1-5; maybe TRBD2 (6 bases). The tail of the sequence fits TRBJ2-3 better, so the J call may be wrong. Germline values: CDR1 MNHNS, CDR2 SASEGT. The CDR3 is 15 residues long. The CDR3 bases are TGTGCCAGCAGTGGAGCCACGGGGGTGGATCAGCCCCAGTATTTT. Its protein is CASSGATGVDQPQYF.

This clone occurred many times. The rearrangement uses TRBV5-6 and TRBJ2-7; no reliable D call. There are 14 residues in the CDR3. The V end lost 2 bases, the J end lost 3 bases, and 12 bases lay between the germline ends. The germline CDR1 and CDR2 sequences are SGHDT and YYEEEE. The CDR3 reads CASSFLGLDYEQYF. CDR3 nucleotide sequence: TGTGCCAGCAGCTTCCTCGGCCTTGACTACGAGCAGTACTTC.

This clone was seen a few times. The chain has TRBV4-2 and TRBJ2-3, with D tentatively TRBD1 (5 bases). Per germline, CDR1 LGHNA and CDR2 YNFKEQ. This CDR3 region has 17 residues. V dropped 3 bases and J dropped 5 bases, with 21 bases sitting between them. CDR3 coding DNA: TGTGCCAGCAGCCAGCATGAAGCCAGGGCAGGGAAAGATACGCAGTATTTT. Protein: CASSQHEARAGKDTQYF.

The rearrangement uses TRBV5-5 and TRBJ2-2; 9 nucleotides match TRBD2. Germline loops: CDR1 SGHKS, CDR2 YYEKEE (reference sequence). V lost 7 bases, J lost 4 bases, and 8 bases stayed unmatched. The CDR3 loop spans 15 amino acids. CDR3 DNA: TGTGCCAGCTCCCTTGGCGGGAGGGCCACCGGGGAGCTGTTTTTT. Amino acids: CASSLGGRATGELFF. Full variable domain (rest looked up from reference TRBV5-5 and TRBJ2-2): DAGVTQSPTHLIKTRGQQVTLRCSPISGHKSVSWYQQVLGQGPQFIFQYYEKEERGRGNFPDRFSARQFPNYSSELNVNALLLGDSALYLCASSLGGRATGELFFGEGSRLTVL.

This clone has a count of ten or more. This CDR3 is also generated by other DNA sequences in the sample. This chain uses TRBV12-3 or TRBV12-4 with TRBJ2-3, with D possibly being TRBD1 or TRBD2 (5 bases each). Trimming stripped 1 base from V and 5 bases from J, with 13 bases between. This CDR3 has 15 residues. CDR3 in amino acids: CASSLGGSALDTQYF. The CDR3 DNA sequence: TGTGCCAGCAGTTTAGGGGGGAGTGCCTTAGATACGCAGTATTTT.

This clone appeared a few times. This may stem from a read error, because a much larger clone lies one nucleotide away. The sample has other DNA sequences that encode this CDR3 too. The chain joins TRBV20-1 to TRBJ2-5; no firm D call. Per the germline V gene, CDR1 is DFQATT and CDR2 is SNEGSKA (reference sequence). Trimming stripped 3 bases from V and 2 bases from J, with 7 bases between. The length of the CDR3 is 12 residues. CDR3 loop: CSASARQETQYF. The DNA of the CDR3 is TGCAGTGCTAGTGCCAGACAAGAGACCCAGTACTTC.

This clone was seen many times. V is TRBV6-5 and J is TRBJ1-1; 8 bases are a match to TRBD1. CDR3 length: 14 residues. Germline CDR1 MNHEY, CDR2 SVGAGI. Losses at the gene ends were 0 bases for V and 10 bases for J; bases not matched to a gene: 7. CDR3 bases: TGTGCCAGCAGTTACTCTTGGACAGGGACTCTAGCTTTCTTT. Its translation: CASSYSWTGTLAFF.

This clone turned up a few times. A much larger clone lies a single base off, so this may be a read error. The chain recombines TRBV9 with TRBJ2-1; 9 bases map to TRBD1. CDR1 is SGDLS and CDR2 is YYNGEE in the germline V gene. The CDR3 loop spans 15 amino acids. CDR3 sequence: CANSGGTGYHNEQFF. The CDR3 nucleotides are TGTGCCAACAGCGGAGGGACAGGGTATCACAATGAGCAGTTCTTC.

Only a few counts were recorded for this clone. With a much larger clone just one base away, this may be a read error. Written as DNA, the CDR3 is TGTGCCAGCAGCTCCCCGTTGGGATGGGAGACCCAGTACTTC. Protein: CASSSPLGWETQYF. The genes are TRBV7-6 and TRBJ2-5, with D uncertain. The CDR3 has 14 amino acids. Trimming cost V 4 bases and J 5 bases, with 14 bases left between them. Germline V CDR1 and CDR2: SGHVS, FNYEAQ.

This clone was counted between two and nine times. The chain employs TRBV2 and TRBJ2-2; D is uncertain. The germline V gene has CDR1 SNHLY and CDR2 FYNNEI. The germline V and J ends were trimmed by 7 bases and 5 bases, with 14 bases remaining between them. CDR3 length: 14 residues. CDR3: CASIPYMVTGELFF. The CDR3 region has the DNA TGTGCCAGCATTCCGTACATGGTAACCGGGGAGCTGTTTTTT.

The V and J genes are TRBV19 and TRBJ1-2; 7 positions match TRBD1. In germline, CDR1 is LNHDA, CDR2 SQIVND (reference sequence). V dropped 6 bases and J dropped 4; count of bases not matched to a gene: 11. The CDR3 is made up of 15 amino acids. CDR3 region: CASSITGTAFYGYTF. The CDR3 DNA follows: TGTGCCAGTAGCATTACCGGGACAGCTTTCTATGGCTACACCTTC.

This clone turned up a few times. The chain combines TRBV11-3 with TRBJ2-7; 7 bases fit TRBD2. The CDR3 contains 14 residues. From germline, CDR1 is SGHNT and CDR2 YENEEA. Unmatched junction bases numbered 4, after V lost 5 bases and J lost 0 bases. The CDR3 region has the DNA TGTGCCAGCAGCCTGGGGGGGAGCTCCTACGAGCAGTACTTC. It is translated as CASSLGGSSYEQYF.